The 23 T cell receptor beta chains given below trace back to one sample, sequenced in a study of blood T cell repertoires in COVID-19. Profiling relied on immunoSEQ multiplex PCR, and the TCRdb table lists in-frame clones only, not all of them. The data contain some 180,000 clones, under 90% of them singletons. Sequencing was carried out using peripheral blood. The origin of the receptors is a human donor in a cohort sampled during active COVID-19.

The chain links TRBV3-1 (or the pseudogene TRBV3-2) to TRBJ2-3, with 9 bases lining up with TRBD1. The CDR3 is 17 residues long. Germline V gene sequence: CDR1 LGHDT, CDR2 YNNKEL (reference sequence). With V trimmed by 4 bases and J by 3 bases, 11 bases remained unmatched. CDR3 region: CASSPTRGTGQTDTQYF. As DNA, the CDR3 is TGTGCCAGCAGCCCCACCCGCGGGACAGGGCAAACAGATACGCAGTATTTT.

The J gene is TRBJ2-1, the V gene TRBV11-2, with 7 positions matching TRBD2. The ends lost 6 bases at V and 7 bases at J; junction bases unmatched: 15. The CDR3 contains 16 residues. The V gene's germline CDR1 is SGHAT and CDR2 FQNNGV. The CDR3 protein is CASRGLPGLSVNEQFF. The CDR3 DNA follows: TGTGCCAGCAGGGGCCTTCCGGGACTATCGGTTAATGAGCAGTTCTTC.

The J gene is TRBJ1-5, the V gene TRBV6-5; D remains unclear. Per the germline V gene, CDR1 is MNHEY and CDR2 is SVGAGI. The CDR3 consists of 14 residues. Trimming shortened V by 10 bases and J by 7 bases, and 20 bases separated the two germline ends. The CDR3 region is CAIKGATWEQPQHF. The CDR3 DNA is TGTGCCATCAAGGGCGCCACCTGGGAGCAGCCCCAGCATTTT.

V is TRBV6-5 and J is TRBJ1-1; 7 nucleotides align to TRBD1. V lost 4 bases to trimming and J lost 0 bases; unmatched junction nucleotides: 5. The CDR3 is made up of 15 amino acids. CDR1 is MNHEY and CDR2 is SVGAGI in the germline V gene. CDR3 sequence (DNA): TGTGCCAGCAGTTTGACAGGGAGCTTGAACACTGAAGCTTTCTTT. This encodes CASSLTGSLNTEAFF.

The chain carries TRBV21-1 and TRBJ1-6; the table gives TRBD1 as D, unverified against the DNA. TRBV21-1 is a documented pseudogene. This CDR3 is built from 16 residues. The CDR3 DNA reads as TGTGCCAGCAGCAAAGTAAGGACAGCCCTTAATTCACCCCTCCACTTT. Its protein product is CASSKVRTALNSPLHF.

The chain employs TRBV5-1 and TRBJ1-1; 9 positions match TRBD1. V lost 3 bases to trimming and J lost 7 bases; unmatched junction nucleotides: 4. The CDR3 has 13 amino acids. Germline V gene data show CDR1 as SGHRS and CDR2 as YFSETQ. CDR3 bases: TGCGCCAGCAGCTCCCGGACAGGGGTTGAAGCTTTCTTT. It codes for CASSSRTGVEAFF. The full variable domain, completed using reference TRBV5-1 and TRBJ1-1, is KAGVTQTPRYLIKTRGQQVTLSCSPISGHRSVSWYQQTPGQGLQFLFEYFSETQRNKGNFPGRFSGRQFSNSRSEMNVSTLELGDSALYLCASSSRTGVEAFFGQGTRLTVV.

V usage is TRBV6-7 and J usage is TRBJ1-2; 10 bases fit TRBD1. TRBV6-7 counts as an open reading frame of uncertain function. The CDR3 loop spans 17 amino acids. V dropped 5 bases and J dropped 7; count of bases not matched to a gene: 16. The DNA of the CDR3 is TGTGCCAGCAGTACCGCCTCTGAGGGACAGGGGATGTTTGGCTACACCTTC. Protein: CASSTASEGQGMFGYTF.

V usage is TRBV2 and J usage is TRBJ1-4, with D perhaps TRBD1 (6 bases). Germline-derived CDR1 and CDR2 are SNHLY and FYNNEI. The CDR3 has 17 amino acids. V lost 3 bases and J 8 bases, leaving 22 bases between the germline ends. CDR3: CASSDLGGFRGEEKLFF. In DNA form, the CDR3 reads TGTGCCAGCAGTGATCTCGGGGGGTTCAGGGGAGAAGAAAAACTGTTTTTT. Together with reference TRBV2 and TRBJ1-4, the CDR3 gives the full variable domain: EPEVTQTPSHQVTQMGQEVILRCVPISNHLYFYWYRQILGQKVEFLVSFYNNEISEKSEIFDDQFSVERPDGSNFTLKIRSTKLEDSAMYFCASSDLGGFRGEEKLFFGSGTQLSVL.

This sequence joins TRBV5-4 and TRBJ2-5; 7 nucleotides agree with TRBD1. V shed 5 bases, J shed 5 bases, and the junction held 9 bases outside the gene matches. CDR3 size: 14 residues. CDR1 is SGHNT and CDR2 is YYREEE in the germline V gene (reference sequence). The CDR3 sequence: CASSRRGGRETQYF. CDR3 in DNA: TGTGCCAGCAGTCGACGAGGGGGCAGGGAGACCCAGTACTTC.

V is TRBV2 and J is TRBJ2-2; the match to TRBD2 covers 7 bases. The CDR3 is 14 residues long. J lost 5 bases, V lost 6 bases, and 6 bases had no gene match. The germline V gene has CDR1 SNHLY and CDR2 FYNNEI. CDR3 loop: CASRPLAATGELFF. CDR3 nucleotides: TGTGCCAGCAGGCCCCTAGCGGCGACCGGGGAGCTGTTTTTT.

This clone has a handful of counts. The rearrangement uses TRBV27 and TRBJ2-3, with TRBD2 matching over 9 bases. This CDR3 comprises 16 residues. The V segment lost 5 bases and the J segment 0 bases; nucleotides outside the gene matches: 6. Germline lookup yields CDR1 MNHEY and CDR2 SMNVEV (reference sequence). The CDR3 nucleotides are TGTGCCAGCAGTCCAGGGACTAGCATGAGCACAGATACGCAGTATTTT. This sequence encodes CASSPGTSMSTDTQYF.

The chain uses TRBV30 and TRBJ1-4; tentative D call: TRBD1 (6 bases). Trimming removed 1 base from V and 14 bases from J, with 14 bases in between. The CDR3 covers 12 residues. Germline CDR1 is GTSNPN and CDR2 is SVGIG (reference sequence). CDR3 protein: CAWSDLRQGLFF. The CDR3 region has the DNA TGTGCCTGGAGTGACCTCCGGCAGGGGCTGTTTTTT.

This rearrangement joins TRBV10-3 to TRBJ1-1; 7 positions match TRBD1. J lost 5 bases, V lost 6 bases, and 9 bases had no gene match. Germline V lookup: CDR1 ENHRY, CDR2 SYGVKD. The CDR3 spans 14 residues. CDR3: CAIRGTARTTEAFF. DNA of the CDR3: TGTGCCATCAGAGGGACAGCCCGGACTACTGAAGCTTTCTTT.

The V and J genes are TRBV15 and TRBJ1-6, with D unclear. CDR3 size: 13 residues. Trimming removed 0 bases at V and 7 bases at J, with 4 bases between. Germline V gene data show CDR1 as LNHNV and CDR2 as YYDKDF (reference sequence). The CDR3 DNA is TGTGCCACCAGCAGAGATCAGAATTCACCCCTCCACTTT. It is translated as CATSRDQNSPLHF.

The chain has TRBV3-1 (or the pseudogene TRBV3-2) and TRBJ1-5; D remains unclear. Germline V gives CDR1 LGHDT, CDR2 YNNKEL (reference sequence). The CDR3 has 15 residues. V was clipped by 0 bases and J by 6 bases, with 12 bases between them. The CDR3 DNA is TGTGCCAGCAGCCAAGATTTGCGGGGAGGTCAGCCCCAGCATTTT. As protein: CASSQDLRGGQPQHF.

The V and J genes are TRBV9 and TRBJ1-1; the match to TRBD1 covers 7 bases. The CDR3 has 14 amino acids. Germline-derived CDR1 and CDR2 are SGDLS and YYNGEE. The trim removed 3 bases at V and 4 bases at J, leaving 6 bases unmatched. The CDR3 reads CASSAAGGGTEAFF. CDR3 nucleotides: TGTGCCAGCAGCGCCGCAGGGGGAGGCACTGAAGCTTTCTTT.

The CDR3 spells CASSLIAGARSQRNEQYF. For the CDR3, the DNA is TGCGCCAGCAGCTTAATAGCGGGGGCCCGCTCACAGAGAAACGAGCAGTACTTC. The gene calls are TRBV5-1 and TRBJ2-7, with TRBD2 matching over 9 bases. Germline lookup yields CDR1 SGHRS and CDR2 YFSETQ. Trimming took 2 bases from V and 5 from J; bases not matched to a gene: 17. This CDR3 comprises 18 residues. Variable domain in full (rest from reference TRBV5-1 and TRBJ2-7): KAGVTQTPRYLIKTRGQQVTLSCSPISGHRSVSWYQQTPGQGLQFLFEYFSETQRNKGNFPGRFSGRQFSNSRSEMNVSTLELGDSALYLCASSLIAGARSQRNEQYFGPGTRLTVT.

This chain uses TRBV4-1 with TRBJ2-1; 9 bases map to TRBD2. From germline, CDR1 is MGHRA and CDR2 YSYEKL. This CDR3 contains 17 residues. V lost 1 base to trimming and J lost 6 bases; unmatched junction nucleotides: 10. CDR3 sequence (DNA): TGCGCCAGCAGCCAAGGAAGCTCCGGACTAGCGACCAATGAGCAGTTCTTC. It encodes CASSQGSSGLATNEQFF.

J is TRBJ1-1 and V is TRBV6-5, with D tentatively TRBD1 (5 bases). Trimming removed 2 bases from V and 3 bases from J, with 13 bases in between. CDR1 MNHEY and CDR2 SVGAGI come from the germline V gene. The CDR3 has 15 amino acids. DNA for the CDR3: TGTGCCAGCAGTTACCGGGTTGGGGCGCACACTGAAGCTTTCTTT. Protein sequence: CASSYRVGAHTEAFF.

The V call is TRBV6-5, the J call TRBJ1-1, with 8 bases fitting TRBD1. Germline V gene data show CDR1 as MNHEY and CDR2 as SVGAGI. Trimming took 2 bases from V and 3 from J; bases not matched to a gene: 2. The CDR3 covers 14 residues. In DNA form, the CDR3 reads TGTGCCAGCAGTTACACGGACAGGGACACTGAAGCTTTCTTT. Translating gives CASSYTDRDTEAFF.

The chain carries TRBV19 and TRBJ2-7; TRBD1 agrees at 7 bases. There are 15 residues in the CDR3. Per the germline V gene, CDR1 is LNHDA and CDR2 is SQIVND (reference sequence). The J segment lost 3 bases and the V segment lost 4 bases, leaving 9 bases of the junction unmatched. This CDR3 is CASSRSRDSFYEQYF. The CDR3 DNA reads TGTGCCAGTAGTAGGTCCCGGGACAGCTTCTACGAGCAGTACTTC.

This rearrangement joins TRBV27 to TRBJ2-7, with D hard to call. This CDR3 has 13 amino acids. In germline, CDR1 is MNHEY, CDR2 SMNVEV (reference sequence). The ends were cut back, 5 bases at V and 3 bases at J, with 11 bases in the middle. Here the CDR3 DNA reads TGTGCCAGCAGTCCTTACCCGGTCTACGAGCAGTACTTC. It encodes CASSPYPVYEQYF.

This CDR3 is CATSARGLAGATYEQYF. CDR3 nucleotide sequence: TGTGCCACCAGCGCTCGAGGGCTAGCGGGGGCCACCTACGAGCAGTACTTC. The chain uses TRBV15 and TRBJ2-7; TRBD2 matches at 10 bases. The germline V gene has CDR1 LNHNV and CDR2 YYDKDF (reference sequence). Trimming removed 5 bases from V and 2 bases from J; junction bases left unmatched: 12. This CDR3 has 17 amino acids. Together with reference TRBV15 and TRBJ2-7, the CDR3 gives the full variable domain: DAMVIQNPRYQVTQFGKPVTLSCSQTLNHNVMYWYQQKSSQAPKLLFHYYDKDFNNEADTPDNFQSRRPNTSFCFLDIRSPGLGDTAMYLCATSARGLAGATYEQYFGPGTRLTVT.